Listed below are T cell receptor beta chains from one sample, sequenced in a study of vaccination effects on CD4 cells after COVID-19. For these receptors, no antigen is known. Repertoires were generated with immunoSEQ multiplex PCR, while TCRdb's copy carries only in-frame clones and drops some. The table shows 55,000 or so clones, with 75% to 85% occurring only once. The material was CD4+ T cells from PBMCs cultured with HIV peptides, obtained before COVID-19 vaccination. Receptors originate from a human donor who had a prior SARS-CoV-2 infection. CDR3s include the opening cysteine and the closing phenylalanine or tryptophan. The order of the fields is D gene, clone size, V gene, J gene, CDR3 protein, CDR3 DNA. The D gene is left open where the match is weak. Clone sizes are given selectively: once, few, many, or a class where the clone is expanded.

d_call: .; clone_size: .; v_call: TRBV3-1/TRBV3-2; j_call: TRBJ2-2; cdr3_aa: CASSPPGTYNTGELFF; cdr3_nt: TGTGCCAGCAGCCCGCCCGGGACTTATAACACCGGGGAGCTGTTTTTT
d_call: .; clone_size: .; v_call: TRBV5-6; j_call: TRBJ2-3; cdr3_aa: CASSLARRGDTQYF; cdr3_nt: TGTGCCAGCAGCTTGGCCCGCAGGGGAGATACGCAGTATTTT
d_call: TRBD2; clone_size: .; v_call: TRBV7-2; j_call: TRBJ2-3; cdr3_aa: CASSLDEAGGPDTQYF; cdr3_nt: TGTGCCAGCAGCTTAGACGAGGCGGGAGGGCCAGATACGCAGTATTTT
d_call: TRBD2; clone_size: .; v_call: TRBV5-4; j_call: TRBJ2-1; cdr3_aa: CASRFPGLATEQFF; cdr3_nt: TGTGCCAGCAGGTTCCCGGGACTAGCTACGGAGCAGTTCTTC
d_call: .; clone_size: .; v_call: TRBV7-8; j_call: TRBJ2-2; cdr3_aa: CASSHDPTGELFF; cdr3_nt: TGTGCCAGCAGCCACGACCCCACCGGGGAGCTGTTTTTT
d_call: .; clone_size: .; v_call: TRBV6-6; j_call: TRBJ1-5; cdr3_aa: CASSYFSNQPQHF; cdr3_nt: TGTGCCAGCAGTTATTTCAGCAATCAGCCCCAGCATTTT
d_call: TRBD1; clone_size: few; v_call: TRBV3-1/TRBV3-2; j_call: TRBJ1-1; cdr3_aa: CASSQEGQAYTEAFF; cdr3_nt: TGTGCCAGCAGCCAAGAGGGACAGGCCTACACTGAAGCTTTCTTT
d_call: .; clone_size: .; v_call: TRBV5-5; j_call: TRBJ1-6; cdr3_aa: CASSLVGNSPLHF; cdr3_nt: TGTGCCAGCAGCTTGGTAGGCAATTCACCCCTCCACTTT
d_call: .; clone_size: .; v_call: TRBV7-2; j_call: TRBJ1-2; cdr3_aa: CASSLGQTAYGYTF; cdr3_nt: TGTGCCAGCAGCTTAGGTCAGACAGCCTATGGCTACACCTTC
d_call: TRBD1; clone_size: once; v_call: TRBV5-1; j_call: TRBJ2-3; cdr3_aa: CASSIGQGAYSSTDTQYF; cdr3_nt: TGCGCTAGCAGCATCGGACAGGGGGCGTATTCTAGCACAGATACGCAGTATTTT
d_call: .; clone_size: once; v_call: TRBV25-1; j_call: TRBJ2-7; cdr3_aa: CASSLGYEQYF; cdr3_nt: TGTGCCAGCAGTCTAGGTTACGAGCAGTACTTC
d_call: .; clone_size: .; v_call: TRBV9; j_call: TRBJ2-2; cdr3_aa: CASSGATNTGELFF; cdr3_nt: TGTGCCAGCAGCGGGGCAACGAACACCGGGGAGCTGTTTTTT
d_call: .; clone_size: .; v_call: TRBV11-2; j_call: TRBJ2-1; cdr3_aa: CASSDVRGSSYNEQFF; cdr3_nt: TGTGCCAGCAGCGACGTCAGGGGTAGCTCCTACAATGAGCAGTTCTTC
d_call: TRBD2; clone_size: .; v_call: TRBV11-3; j_call: TRBJ2-1; cdr3_aa: CASSLSGGGYSYNEQFF; cdr3_nt: TGTGCCAGCAGCCTTAGCGGGGGAGGGTACTCCTACAATGAGCAGTTCTTC
d_call: TRBD2; clone_size: .; v_call: TRBV5-1; j_call: TRBJ2-3; cdr3_aa: CASSPELAGGTDTQYF; cdr3_nt: TGCGCCAGCAGCCCGGAACTAGCGGGGGGCACAGATACGCAGTATTTT
d_call: .; clone_size: .; v_call: TRBV20-1; j_call: TRBJ2-7; cdr3_aa: CSASAPYEQYF; cdr3_nt: TGCAGTGCTAGTGCCCCCTACGAGCAGTACTTC
d_call: TRBD2; clone_size: .; v_call: TRBV5-1; j_call: TRBJ2-1; cdr3_aa: CASSLTSAIYNEQFF; cdr3_nt: TGCGCCAGCAGCTTGACTAGCGCCATCTACAATGAGCAGTTCTTC
d_call: TRBD2; clone_size: .; v_call: TRBV5-1; j_call: TRBJ2-3; cdr3_aa: CASTLTSGGTSTDTQYF; cdr3_nt: TGCGCCAGCACCCTGACTAGCGGGGGGACCTCCACAGATACGCAGTATTTT
d_call: .; clone_size: .; v_call: TRBV7-6; j_call: TRBJ2-5; cdr3_aa: CASSLGPGLGQETQYF; cdr3_nt: TGTGCCAGCAGCTTAGGTCCGGGGCTTGGACAAGAGACCCAGTACTTC
d_call: .; clone_size: .; v_call: TRBV7-9; j_call: TRBJ1-2; cdr3_aa: CASSLGIGNYGYTF; cdr3_nt: TGTGCCAGCAGCTTAGGGATAGGGAACTATGGCTACACCTTC
d_call: .; clone_size: .; v_call: TRBV21-1; j_call: TRBJ2-5; cdr3_aa: CASSKARSSETQYF; cdr3_nt: TGTGCCAGCAGCAAAGCAAGGTCATCAGAGACCCAGTACTTC
d_call: TRBD2; clone_size: .; v_call: TRBV4-1; j_call: TRBJ2-3; cdr3_aa: CASSQVRLAGGRDTDTQYF; cdr3_nt: TGCGCCAGCAGCCAAGTCCGCCTAGCGGGAGGGAGGGACACAGATACGCAGTATTTT
d_call: TRBD1; clone_size: .; v_call: TRBV7-8; j_call: TRBJ1-4; cdr3_aa: CASSPDRGNYNEKLFF; cdr3_nt: TGTGCCAGCAGCCCTGACAGGGGGAACTATAATGAAAAACTGTTTTTT
d_call: TRBD2; clone_size: .; v_call: TRBV5-5; j_call: TRBJ2-7; cdr3_aa: CASSREREGGEQYF; cdr3_nt: TGTGCCAGCAGCCGCGAGCGGGAGGGTGGCGAGCAGTACTTC
d_call: TRBD2; clone_size: .; v_call: TRBV18; j_call: TRBJ2-7; cdr3_aa: CASSPSGGGSYEQYF; cdr3_nt: TGTGCCAGCTCACCATCGGGAGGAGGCTCCTACGAGCAGTACTTC
d_call: .; clone_size: .; v_call: TRBV10-3; j_call: TRBJ1-5; cdr3_aa: CATRDSYQPQHF; cdr3_nt: TGTGCCACTCGGGACTCCTATCAGCCCCAGCATTTT
d_call: TRBD1; clone_size: .; v_call: TRBV7-2; j_call: TRBJ2-3; cdr3_aa: CASSFDRVGNTQYF; cdr3_nt: TGTGCCAGCAGCTTCGACAGGGTGGGGAATACGCAGTATTTT
d_call: .; clone_size: .; v_call: TRBV2; j_call: TRBJ2-2; cdr3_aa: CASSELASTGELFF; cdr3_nt: TGTGCCAGCAGTGAACTAGCGTCTACCGGGGAGCTGTTTTTT